The TCR beta chain described here comes from a study of blood T cell repertoires in COVID-19. The wider study: The United States, Italy and Spain supplied acute and convalescent COVID-19 samples.

Sequencing used immunoSEQ multiplex PCR; TCRdb keeps in-frame clones, though not all of them. The repertoire holds 200,000 to 300,000 clones, 82% seen once, with approximately 13% in the top ten. Germline V gene data show CDR1 as MNHNY and CDR2 as SVGAGI (reference sequence). Trimming at V came to 6 bases and at J to 6 bases, leaving 9 bases not matched to a gene. CDR3 length equals 14 residues. The V gene is TRBV6-6, the J gene TRBJ1-1, with 8 bases fitting TRBD1. The sequenced sample consisted of peripheral blood. The origin of this receptor is a woman between 55 and 75 years old with active or convalescent COVID-19. CDR3 coding DNA: TGTGCCAGCAGCCATGGACAGGGAAGGGCTGAAGCTTTCTTT. Amino acids: CASSHGQGRAEAFF.